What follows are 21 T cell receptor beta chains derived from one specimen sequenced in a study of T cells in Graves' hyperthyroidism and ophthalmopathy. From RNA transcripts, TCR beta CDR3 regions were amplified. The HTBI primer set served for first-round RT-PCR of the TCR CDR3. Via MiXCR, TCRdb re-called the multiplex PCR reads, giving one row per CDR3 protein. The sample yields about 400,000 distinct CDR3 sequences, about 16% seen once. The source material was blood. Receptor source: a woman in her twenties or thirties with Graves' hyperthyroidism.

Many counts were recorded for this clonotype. The chain's CDR3 is CASSQDGDKRNSPLHF. The CDR3 DNA reads TGTGCCAGCAGCCAAGACGGGGACAAAAGGAACTCACCCCTCCACTTT. The chain joins TRBV3-1 to TRBJ1-6, with D perhaps TRBD1 (6 bases). V lost 0 bases and J lost 10, with 16 bases in between. Germline-derived CDR1 and CDR2 are LGHDT and YNNKEL (reference sequence). The CDR3 spans 16 residues.

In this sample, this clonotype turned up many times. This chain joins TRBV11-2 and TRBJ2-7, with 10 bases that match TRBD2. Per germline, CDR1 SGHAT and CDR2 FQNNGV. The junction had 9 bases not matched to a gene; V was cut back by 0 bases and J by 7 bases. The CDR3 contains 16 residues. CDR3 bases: TGTGCCAGCAGCTTAGAGCCTAGCGGGAGTCCGGGGGAGCAGTACTTC. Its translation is CASSLEPSGSPGEQYF.

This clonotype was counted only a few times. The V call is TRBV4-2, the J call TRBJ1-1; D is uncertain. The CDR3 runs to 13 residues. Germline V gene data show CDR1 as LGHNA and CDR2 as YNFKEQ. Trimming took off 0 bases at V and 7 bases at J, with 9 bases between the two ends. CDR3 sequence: CASSQDSPVEAFF. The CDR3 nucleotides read TGTGCCAGCAGCCAAGATTCCCCGGTTGAAGCTTTCTTT.

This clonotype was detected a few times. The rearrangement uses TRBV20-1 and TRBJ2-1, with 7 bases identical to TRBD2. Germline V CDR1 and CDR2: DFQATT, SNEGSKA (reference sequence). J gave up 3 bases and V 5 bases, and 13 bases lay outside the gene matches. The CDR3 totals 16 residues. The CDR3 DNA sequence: TGCAGTGCTGGCAAGGGCGTAACGGGGGGCTACAATGAGCAGTTCTTC. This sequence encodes CSAGKGVTGGYNEQFF.

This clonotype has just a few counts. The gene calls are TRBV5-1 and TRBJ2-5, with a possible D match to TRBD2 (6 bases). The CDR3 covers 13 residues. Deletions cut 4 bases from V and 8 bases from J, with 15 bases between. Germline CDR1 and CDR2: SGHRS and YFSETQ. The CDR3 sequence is CASSSGGDATQYF. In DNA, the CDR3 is TGCGCCAGCAGCAGCGGAGGGGACGCTACCCAGTACTTC.

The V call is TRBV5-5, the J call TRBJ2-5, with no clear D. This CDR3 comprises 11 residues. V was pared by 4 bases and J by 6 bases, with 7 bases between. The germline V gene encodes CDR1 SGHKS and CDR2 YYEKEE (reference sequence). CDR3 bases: TGTGCCAGCAGCCTCCCCAAGACCCAGTACTTC. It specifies CASSLPKTQYF.

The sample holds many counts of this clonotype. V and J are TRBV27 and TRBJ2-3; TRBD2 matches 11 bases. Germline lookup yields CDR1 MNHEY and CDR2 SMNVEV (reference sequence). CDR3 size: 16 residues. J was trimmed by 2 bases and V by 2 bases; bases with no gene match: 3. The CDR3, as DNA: TGTGCCAGCAGTTTACTAGCGGGAGGATCCACAGATACGCAGTATTTT. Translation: CASSLLAGGSTDTQYF.

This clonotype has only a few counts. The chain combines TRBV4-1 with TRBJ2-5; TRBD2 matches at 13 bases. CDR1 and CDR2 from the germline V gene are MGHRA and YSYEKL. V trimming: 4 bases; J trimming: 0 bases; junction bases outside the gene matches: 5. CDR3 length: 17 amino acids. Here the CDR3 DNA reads TGCGCCAGCAGCCCCCGGACTAGCGGGGGATACCAAGAGACCCAGTACTTC. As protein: CASSPRTSGGYQETQYF.

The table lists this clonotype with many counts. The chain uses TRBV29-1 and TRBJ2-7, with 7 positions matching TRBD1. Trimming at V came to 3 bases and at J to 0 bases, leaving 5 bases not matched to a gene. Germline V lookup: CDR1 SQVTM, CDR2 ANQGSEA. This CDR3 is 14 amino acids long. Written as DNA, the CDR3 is TGCAGCGTTGAGCCGACAGGGAGCTCCTACGAGCAGTACTTC. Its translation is CSVEPTGSSYEQYF.

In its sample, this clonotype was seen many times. This CDR3 is CASSPISSTEAFF. CDR3 sequence (DNA): TGTGCCAGCAGCCCAATCAGCAGCACTGAAGCTTTCTTT. The gene calls are TRBV27 and TRBJ1-1; D is unclear. This CDR3 region has 13 residues. Trimming removed 6 bases from V and 4 bases from J, with 12 bases in between. Germline V gene lookup returns CDR1 MNHEY and CDR2 SMNVEV (reference sequence).

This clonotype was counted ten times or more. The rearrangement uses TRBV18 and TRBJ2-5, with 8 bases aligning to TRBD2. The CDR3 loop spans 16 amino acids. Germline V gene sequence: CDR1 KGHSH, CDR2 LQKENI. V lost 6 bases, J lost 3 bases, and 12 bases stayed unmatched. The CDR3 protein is CASSALAGPFKETQYF. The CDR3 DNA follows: TGTGCCAGCTCTGCGTTAGCGGGGCCGTTTAAAGAGACCCAGTACTTC.

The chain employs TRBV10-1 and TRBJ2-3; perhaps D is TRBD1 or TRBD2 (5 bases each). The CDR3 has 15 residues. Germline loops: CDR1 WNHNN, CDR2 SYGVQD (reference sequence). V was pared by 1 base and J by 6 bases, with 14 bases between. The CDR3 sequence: CASSEFSSGRDTQYF. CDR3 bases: TGCGCCAGCAGTGAGTTTTCTTCGGGACGGGATACGCAGTATTTT.

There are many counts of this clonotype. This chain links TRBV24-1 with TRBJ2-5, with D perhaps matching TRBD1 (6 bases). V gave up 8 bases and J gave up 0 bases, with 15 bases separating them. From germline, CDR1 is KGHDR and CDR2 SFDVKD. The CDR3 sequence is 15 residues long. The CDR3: CATIMVEGDQETQYF. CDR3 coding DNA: TGTGCCACCATCATGGTTGAGGGGGACCAAGAGACCCAGTACTTC.

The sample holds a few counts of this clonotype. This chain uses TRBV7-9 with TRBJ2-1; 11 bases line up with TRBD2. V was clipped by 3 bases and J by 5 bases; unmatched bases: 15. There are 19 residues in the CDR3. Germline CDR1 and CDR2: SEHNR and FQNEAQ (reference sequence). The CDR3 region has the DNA TGTGCCAGCAGCTTGGGCAGGGGAACTAGCGGGAGTGTCCACAATGAGCAGTTCTTC. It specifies CASSLGRGTSGSVHNEQFF.

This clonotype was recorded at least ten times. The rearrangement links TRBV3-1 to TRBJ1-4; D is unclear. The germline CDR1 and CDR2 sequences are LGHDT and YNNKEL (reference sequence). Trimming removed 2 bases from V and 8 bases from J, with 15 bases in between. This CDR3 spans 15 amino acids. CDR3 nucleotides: TGTGCCAGCAGCCAACCTCTCGCTTTTGGGGAAAAACTGTTTTTT. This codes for CASSQPLAFGEKLFF.

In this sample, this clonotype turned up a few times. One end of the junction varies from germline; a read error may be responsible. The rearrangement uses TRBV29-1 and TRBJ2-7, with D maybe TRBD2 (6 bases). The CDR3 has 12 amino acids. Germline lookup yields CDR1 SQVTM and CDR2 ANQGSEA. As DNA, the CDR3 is TGCAGCGCGGGGGTACACCCCTACAAGCAGTACTTC. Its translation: CSAGVHPYKQYF.

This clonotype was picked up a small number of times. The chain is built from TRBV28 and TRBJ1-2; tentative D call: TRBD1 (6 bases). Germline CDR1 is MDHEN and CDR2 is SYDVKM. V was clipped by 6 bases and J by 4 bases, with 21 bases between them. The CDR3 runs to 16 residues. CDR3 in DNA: TGTGCCAGCAGCCTAATGTTTGGACAGTCTATCTATGGCTACACCTTC. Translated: CASSLMFGQSIYGYTF.

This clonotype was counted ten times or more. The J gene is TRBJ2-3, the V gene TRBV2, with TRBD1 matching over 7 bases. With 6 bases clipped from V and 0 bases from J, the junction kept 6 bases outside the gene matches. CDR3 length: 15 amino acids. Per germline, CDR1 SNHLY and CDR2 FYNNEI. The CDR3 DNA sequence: TGTGCCAGCAGCGTTAACAGGGGAAGCACAGATACGCAGTATTTT. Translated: CASSVNRGSTDTQYF.

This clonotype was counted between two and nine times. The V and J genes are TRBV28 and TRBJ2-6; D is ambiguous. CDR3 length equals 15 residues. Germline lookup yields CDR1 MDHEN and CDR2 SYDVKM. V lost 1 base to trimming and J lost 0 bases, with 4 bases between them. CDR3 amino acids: CASSLLVSGANVLTF. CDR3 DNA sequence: TGTGCCAGCAGTTTATTGGTCTCTGGGGCCAACGTCCTGACTTTC. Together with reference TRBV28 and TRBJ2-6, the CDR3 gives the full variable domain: DVKVTQSSRYLVKRTGEKVFLECVQDMDHENMFWYRQDPGLGLRLIYFSYDVKMKEKGDIPEGYSVSREKKERFSLILESASTNQTSMYLCASSLLVSGANVLTFGAGSRLTVL.

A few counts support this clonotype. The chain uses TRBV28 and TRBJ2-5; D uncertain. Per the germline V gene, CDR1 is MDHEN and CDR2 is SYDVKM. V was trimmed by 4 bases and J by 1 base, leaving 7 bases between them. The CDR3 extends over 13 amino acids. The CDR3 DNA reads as TGTGCCAGCAGTTCCCCCAGCCAAGAGACCCAGTACTTC. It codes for CASSSPSQETQYF.

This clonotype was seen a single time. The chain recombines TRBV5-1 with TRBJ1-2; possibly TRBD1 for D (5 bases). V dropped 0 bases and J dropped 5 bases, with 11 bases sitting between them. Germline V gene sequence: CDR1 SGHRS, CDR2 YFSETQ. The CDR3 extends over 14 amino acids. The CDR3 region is CASSLGQGWYGYTF. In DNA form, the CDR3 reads TGCGCCAGCAGCTTGGGGCAGGGATGGTATGGCTACACCTTC.